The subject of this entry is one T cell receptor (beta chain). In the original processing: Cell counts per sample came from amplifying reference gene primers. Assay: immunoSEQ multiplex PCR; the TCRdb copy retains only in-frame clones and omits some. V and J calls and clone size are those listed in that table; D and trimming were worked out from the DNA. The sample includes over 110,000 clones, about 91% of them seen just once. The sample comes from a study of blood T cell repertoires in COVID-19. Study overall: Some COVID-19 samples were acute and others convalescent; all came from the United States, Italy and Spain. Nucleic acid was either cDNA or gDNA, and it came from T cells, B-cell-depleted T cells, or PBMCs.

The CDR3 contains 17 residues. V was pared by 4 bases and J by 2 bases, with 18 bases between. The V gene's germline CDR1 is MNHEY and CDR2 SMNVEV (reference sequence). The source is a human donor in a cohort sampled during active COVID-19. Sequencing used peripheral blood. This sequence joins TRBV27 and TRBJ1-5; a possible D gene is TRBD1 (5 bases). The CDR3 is CASSYRGGVSGNQPQHF. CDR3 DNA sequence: TGTGCCAGCAGTTACCGCGGAGGGGTTTCTGGCAATCAGCCCCAGCATTTT.